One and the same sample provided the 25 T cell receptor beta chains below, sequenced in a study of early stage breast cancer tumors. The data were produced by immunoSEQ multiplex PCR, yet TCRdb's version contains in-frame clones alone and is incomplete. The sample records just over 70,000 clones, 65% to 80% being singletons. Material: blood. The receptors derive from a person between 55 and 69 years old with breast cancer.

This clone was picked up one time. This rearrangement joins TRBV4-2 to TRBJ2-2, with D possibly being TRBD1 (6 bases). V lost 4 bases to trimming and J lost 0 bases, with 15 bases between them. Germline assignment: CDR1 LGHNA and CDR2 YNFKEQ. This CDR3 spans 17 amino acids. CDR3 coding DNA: TGTGCCAGCAGCCGCTACCCGGGACAAACGAACACCGGGGAGCTGTTTTTT. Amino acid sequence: CASSRYPGQTNTGELFF.

The CDR3 DNA reads TGTGCCAGCAGACTAGTTGGCGGTACGCAGTATTTT. Residues: CASRLVGGTQYF. The chain carries TRBV6-1 and TRBJ2-3, with D perhaps TRBD2 (5 bases). CDR1 and CDR2 from the germline V gene are MNHNS and SASEGT. The CDR3 covers 12 residues. The V end was cut by 6 bases, the J end by 8 bases, with 12 bases between.

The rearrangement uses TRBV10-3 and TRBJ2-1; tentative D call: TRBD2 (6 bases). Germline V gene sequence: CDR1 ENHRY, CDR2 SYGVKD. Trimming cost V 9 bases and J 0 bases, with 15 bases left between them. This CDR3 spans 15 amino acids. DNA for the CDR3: TGTGCCATGAGCTCTCCGGGACTCTCCTACAATGAGCAGTTCTTC. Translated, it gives CAMSSPGLSYNEQFF.

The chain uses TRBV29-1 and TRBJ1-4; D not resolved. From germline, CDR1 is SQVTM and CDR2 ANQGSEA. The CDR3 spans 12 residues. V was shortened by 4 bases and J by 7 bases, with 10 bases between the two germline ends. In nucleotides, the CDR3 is TGCAGCGTTGTTGGTCAGGCTGAAAAACTGTTTTTT. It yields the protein CSVVGQAEKLFF.

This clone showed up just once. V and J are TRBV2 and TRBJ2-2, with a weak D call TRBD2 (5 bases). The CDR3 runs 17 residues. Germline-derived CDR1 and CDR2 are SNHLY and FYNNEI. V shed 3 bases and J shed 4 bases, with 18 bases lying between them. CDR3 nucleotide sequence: TGTGCCAGCAGTGACAGTGAGATTAGCGTGGGCACCGGGGAGCTGTTTTTT. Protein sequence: CASSDSEISVGTGELFF.

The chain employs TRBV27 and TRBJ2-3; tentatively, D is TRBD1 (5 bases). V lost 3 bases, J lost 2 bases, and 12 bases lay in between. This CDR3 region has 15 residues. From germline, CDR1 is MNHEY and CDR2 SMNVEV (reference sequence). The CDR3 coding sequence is TGTGCCAGCAGTTTTATAGGGGAAATCACAGATACGCAGTATTTT. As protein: CASSFIGEITDTQYF.

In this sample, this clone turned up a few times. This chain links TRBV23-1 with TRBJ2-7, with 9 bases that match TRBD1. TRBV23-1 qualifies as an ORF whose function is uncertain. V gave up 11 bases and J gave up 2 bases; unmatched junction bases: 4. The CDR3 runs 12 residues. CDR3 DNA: TGCGCCCGGACAGGGGTCCCCTACGAGCAGTACTTC. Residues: CARTGVPYEQYF.

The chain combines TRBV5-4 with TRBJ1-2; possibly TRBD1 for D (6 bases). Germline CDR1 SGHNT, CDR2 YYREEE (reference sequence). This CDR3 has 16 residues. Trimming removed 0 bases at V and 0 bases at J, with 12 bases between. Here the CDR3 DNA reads TGTGCCAGCAGCTTGGGAGGGGGTTTGTCTAACTATGGCTACACCTTC. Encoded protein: CASSLGGGLSNYGYTF.

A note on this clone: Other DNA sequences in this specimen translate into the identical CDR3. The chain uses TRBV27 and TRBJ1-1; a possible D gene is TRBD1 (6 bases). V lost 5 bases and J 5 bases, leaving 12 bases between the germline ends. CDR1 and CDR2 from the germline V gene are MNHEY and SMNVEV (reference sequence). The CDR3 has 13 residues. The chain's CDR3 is CASSLYRGTEAFF. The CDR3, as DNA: TGTGCCAGCAGTCTCTATAGGGGGACTGAAGCTTTCTTT.

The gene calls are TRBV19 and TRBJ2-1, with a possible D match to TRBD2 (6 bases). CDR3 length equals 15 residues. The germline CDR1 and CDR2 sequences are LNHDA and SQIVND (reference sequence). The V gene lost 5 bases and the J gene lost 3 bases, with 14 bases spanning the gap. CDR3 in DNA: TGTGCCAGTAGTGGGACTGGAGGGGTCTACAATGAGCAGTTCTTC. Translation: CASSGTGGVYNEQFF.

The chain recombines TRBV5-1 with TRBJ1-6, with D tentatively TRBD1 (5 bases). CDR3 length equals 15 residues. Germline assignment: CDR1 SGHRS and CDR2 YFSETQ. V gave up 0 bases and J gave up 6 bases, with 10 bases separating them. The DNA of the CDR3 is TGCGCCAGCAGCTTGGGACAGTCATCTAATTCACCCCTCCACTTT. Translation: CASSLGQSSNSPLHF.

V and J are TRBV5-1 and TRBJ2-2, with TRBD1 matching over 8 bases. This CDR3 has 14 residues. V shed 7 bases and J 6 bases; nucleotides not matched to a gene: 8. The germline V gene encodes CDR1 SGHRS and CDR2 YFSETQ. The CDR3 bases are TGCGCCAGCGGCAGGGGGCAGGTCTCCGGGGAGCTGTTTTTT. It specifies CASGRGQVSGELFF.

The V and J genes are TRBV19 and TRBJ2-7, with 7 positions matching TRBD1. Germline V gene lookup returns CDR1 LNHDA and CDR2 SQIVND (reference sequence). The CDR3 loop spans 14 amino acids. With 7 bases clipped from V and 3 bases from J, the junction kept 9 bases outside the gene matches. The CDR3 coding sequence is TGTGCCAGTACCTTGACAGGGAGATTCTACGAGCAGTACTTC. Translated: CASTLTGRFYEQYF.

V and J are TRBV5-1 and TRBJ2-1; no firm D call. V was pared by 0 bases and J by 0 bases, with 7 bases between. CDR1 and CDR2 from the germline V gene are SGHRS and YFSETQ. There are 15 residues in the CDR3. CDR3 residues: CASSLGESSYNEQFF. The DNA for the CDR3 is TGCGCCAGCAGCTTGGGTGAATCCTCCTACAATGAGCAGTTCTTC.

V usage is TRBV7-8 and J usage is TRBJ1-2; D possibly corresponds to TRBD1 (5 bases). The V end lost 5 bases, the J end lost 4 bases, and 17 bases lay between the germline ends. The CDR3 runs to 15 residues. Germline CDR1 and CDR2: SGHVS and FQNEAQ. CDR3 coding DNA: TGTGCCAGCAGCCCTTTCCTGGGCCAGGGCTATGGCTACACCTTC. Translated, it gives CASSPFLGQGYGYTF.

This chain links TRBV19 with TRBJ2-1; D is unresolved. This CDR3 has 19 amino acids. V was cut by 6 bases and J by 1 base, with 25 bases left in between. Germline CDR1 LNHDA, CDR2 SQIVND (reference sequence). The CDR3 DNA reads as TGTGCCAGTAGCAAGAGATCCTGGCGTGGCTCTGGATCCTACAATGAGCAGTTCTTC. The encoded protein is CASSKRSWRGSGSYNEQFF.

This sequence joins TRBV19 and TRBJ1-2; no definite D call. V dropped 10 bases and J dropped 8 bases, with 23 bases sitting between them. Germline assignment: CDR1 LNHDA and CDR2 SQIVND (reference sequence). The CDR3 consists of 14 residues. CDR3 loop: CATSPSYSKRGYTF. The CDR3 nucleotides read TGTGCCACCTCCCCATCTTATTCCAAGAGGGGCTACACCTTC.

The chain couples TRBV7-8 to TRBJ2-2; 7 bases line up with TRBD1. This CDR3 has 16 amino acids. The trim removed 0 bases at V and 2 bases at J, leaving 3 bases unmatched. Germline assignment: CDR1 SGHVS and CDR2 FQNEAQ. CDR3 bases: TGTGCCAGCAGCTTAGCCGGGACAGAAAACACCGGGGAGCTGTTTTTT. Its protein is CASSLAGTENTGELFF.

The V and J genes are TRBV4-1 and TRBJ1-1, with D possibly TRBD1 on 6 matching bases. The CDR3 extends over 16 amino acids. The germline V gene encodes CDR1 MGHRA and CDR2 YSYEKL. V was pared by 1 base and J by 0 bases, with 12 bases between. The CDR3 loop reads CASSQVGGQMNTEAFF. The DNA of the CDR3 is TGCGCCAGCAGCCAAGTGGGAGGACAGATGAACACTGAAGCTTTCTTT.

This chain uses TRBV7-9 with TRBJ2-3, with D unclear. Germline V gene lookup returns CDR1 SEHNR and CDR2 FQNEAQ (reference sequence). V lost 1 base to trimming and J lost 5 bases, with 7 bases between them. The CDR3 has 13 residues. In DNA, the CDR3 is TGTGCCAGCAGCTTAGGGGAAAGAGATACGCAGTATTTT. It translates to CASSLGERDTQYF.

CDR3 DNA sequence: TGTGCCAGCAGCGCCCAGACAGGGGCGAAGAACGAAAAACTGTTTTTT. Encoded protein: CASSAQTGAKNEKLFF. V gene TRBV5-4 combines with J gene TRBJ1-4; 8 nucleotides agree with TRBD1. The J segment lost 8 bases and the V segment lost 4 bases, leaving 13 bases of the junction unmatched. This CDR3 has 16 residues. CDR1 is SGHNT, CDR2 YYREEE, per germline (reference sequence).

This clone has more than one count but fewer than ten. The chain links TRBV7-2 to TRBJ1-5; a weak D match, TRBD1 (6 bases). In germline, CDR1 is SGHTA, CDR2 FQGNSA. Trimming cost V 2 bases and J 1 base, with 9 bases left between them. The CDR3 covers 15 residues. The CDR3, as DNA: TGTGCCAGCAGCTTAAGGGGGGCCAGCAATCAGCCCCAGCATTTT. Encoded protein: CASSLRGASNQPQHF.

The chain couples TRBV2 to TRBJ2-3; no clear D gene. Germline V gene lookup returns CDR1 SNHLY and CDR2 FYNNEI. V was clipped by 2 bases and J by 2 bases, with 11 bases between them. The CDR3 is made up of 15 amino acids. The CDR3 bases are TGTGCCAGCAGTGAACAGACACAGTCCACAGATACGCAGTATTTT. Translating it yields CASSEQTQSTDTQYF.

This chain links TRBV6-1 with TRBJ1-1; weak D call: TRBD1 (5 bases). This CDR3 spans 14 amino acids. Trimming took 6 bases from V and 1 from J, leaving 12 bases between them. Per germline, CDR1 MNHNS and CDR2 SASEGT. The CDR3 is CASRGTGGNTEAFF. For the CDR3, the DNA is TGTGCCAGCAGGGGGACGGGGGGGAACACTGAAGCTTTCTTT.

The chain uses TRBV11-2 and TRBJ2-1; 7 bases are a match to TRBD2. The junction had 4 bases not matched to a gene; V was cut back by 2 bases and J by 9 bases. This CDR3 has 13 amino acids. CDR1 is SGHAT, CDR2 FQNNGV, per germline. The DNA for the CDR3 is TGTGCCAGCAGCTTACTCCGACTAGCTGAGCAGTTCTTC. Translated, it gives CASSLLRLAEQFF.